This entry describes one T cell receptor beta chain. This may arise from a read error, as a much more abundant clone is one base away. RNA transcripts yielded amplified TCR beta CDR3 regions. TCR CDR3 regions were first amplified by RT-PCR with HTBI primers. TCRdb passed the multiplex PCR reads through MiXCR, listing each CDR3 protein once. Of 500,000 to 650,000 distinct CDR3 sequences in the sample, 13% to 15% were seen once. The CDR3 consists of 15 residues. Germline V gives CDR1 LGHNA, CDR2 YSLEER. Between the trimmed V and J ends, which lost 3 bases and 5 bases, there was a span of 15 bases. In the ophthalmopathy cohort, Clinical Activity Score was at least 3, NOSPECS grade at least 4, and duration under 3 months. The sample originates from a study of T cells in Graves' hyperthyroidism and ophthalmopathy.

The clonotype was recovered from a woman between 50 and 59 years old with Graves' ophthalmopathy. The chain employs TRBV4-3 and TRBJ2-3, with a possible D match to TRBD1 (5 bases). Sequences were obtained from blood. CDR3 DNA: TGCGCCAGCAGCCAGGCCAGGTGGGGCATAGATACGCAGTATTTT. It codes for CASSQARWGIDTQYF.